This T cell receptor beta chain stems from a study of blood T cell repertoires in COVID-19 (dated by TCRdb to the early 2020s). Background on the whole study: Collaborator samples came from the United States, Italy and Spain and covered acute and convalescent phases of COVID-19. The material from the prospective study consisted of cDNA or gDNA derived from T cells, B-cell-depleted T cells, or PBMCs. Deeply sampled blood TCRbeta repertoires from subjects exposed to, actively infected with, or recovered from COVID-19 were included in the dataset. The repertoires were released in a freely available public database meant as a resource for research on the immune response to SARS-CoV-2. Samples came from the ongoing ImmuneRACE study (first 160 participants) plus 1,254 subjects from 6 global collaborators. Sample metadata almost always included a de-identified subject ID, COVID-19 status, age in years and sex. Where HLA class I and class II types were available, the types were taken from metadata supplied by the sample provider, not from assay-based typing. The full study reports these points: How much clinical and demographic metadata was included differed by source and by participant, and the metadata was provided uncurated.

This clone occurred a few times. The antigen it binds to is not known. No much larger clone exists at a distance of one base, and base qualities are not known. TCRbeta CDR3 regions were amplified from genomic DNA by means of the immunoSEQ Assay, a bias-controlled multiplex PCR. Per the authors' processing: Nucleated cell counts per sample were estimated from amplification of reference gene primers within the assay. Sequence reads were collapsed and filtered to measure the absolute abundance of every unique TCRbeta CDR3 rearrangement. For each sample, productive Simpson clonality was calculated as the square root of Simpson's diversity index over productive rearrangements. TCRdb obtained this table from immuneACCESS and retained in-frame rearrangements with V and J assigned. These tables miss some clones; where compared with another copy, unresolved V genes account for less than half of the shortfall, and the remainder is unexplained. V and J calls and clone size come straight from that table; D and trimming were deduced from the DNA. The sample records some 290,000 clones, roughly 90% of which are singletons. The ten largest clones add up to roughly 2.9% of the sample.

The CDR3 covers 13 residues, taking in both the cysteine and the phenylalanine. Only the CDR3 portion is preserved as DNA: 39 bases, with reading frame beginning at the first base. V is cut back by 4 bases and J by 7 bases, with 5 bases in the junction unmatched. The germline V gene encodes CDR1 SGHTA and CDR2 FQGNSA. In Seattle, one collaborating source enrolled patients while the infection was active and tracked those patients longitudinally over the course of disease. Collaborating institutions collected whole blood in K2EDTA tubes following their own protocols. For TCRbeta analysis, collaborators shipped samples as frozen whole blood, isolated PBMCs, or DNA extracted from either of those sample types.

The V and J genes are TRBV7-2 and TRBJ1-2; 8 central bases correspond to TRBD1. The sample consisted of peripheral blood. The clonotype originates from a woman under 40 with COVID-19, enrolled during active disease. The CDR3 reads CASSSGQGGGYTF. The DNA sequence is TGTGCCAGCAGCTCTGGACAGGGTGGTGGCTACACCTTC.